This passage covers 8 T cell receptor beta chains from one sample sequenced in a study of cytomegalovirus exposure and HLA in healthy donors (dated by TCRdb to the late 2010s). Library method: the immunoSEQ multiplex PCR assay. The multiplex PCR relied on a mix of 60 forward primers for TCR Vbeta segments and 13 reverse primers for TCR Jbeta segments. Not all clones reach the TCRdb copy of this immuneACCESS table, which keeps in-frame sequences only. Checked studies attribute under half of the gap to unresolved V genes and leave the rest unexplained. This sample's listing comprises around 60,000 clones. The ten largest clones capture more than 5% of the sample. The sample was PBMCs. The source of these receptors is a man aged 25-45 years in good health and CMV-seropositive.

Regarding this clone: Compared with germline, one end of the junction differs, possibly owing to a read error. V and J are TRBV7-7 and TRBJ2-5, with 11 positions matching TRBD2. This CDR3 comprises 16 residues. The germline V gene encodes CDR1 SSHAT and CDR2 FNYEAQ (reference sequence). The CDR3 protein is CASSLVAGGAEETQYF. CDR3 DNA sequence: TGTGCTAGCAGCTTAGTAGCGGGAGGGGCGGAAGAGACCCAGTACTTC.

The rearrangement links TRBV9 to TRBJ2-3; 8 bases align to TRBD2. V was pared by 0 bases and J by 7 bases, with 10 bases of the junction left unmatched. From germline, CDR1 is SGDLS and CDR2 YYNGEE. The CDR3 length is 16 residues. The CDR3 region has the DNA TGTGCCAGCAGCGTAGCGTCGGGAGGGCTAGTATATACGCAGTATTTT. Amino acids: CASSVASGGLVYTQYF. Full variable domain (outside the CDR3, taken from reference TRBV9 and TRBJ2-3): DSGVTQTPKHLITATGQRVTLRCSPRSGDLSVYWYQQSLDQGLQFLIQYYNGEERAKGNILERFSAQQFPDLHSELNLSSLELGDSALYFCASSVASGGLVYTQYFGPGTRLTVL.

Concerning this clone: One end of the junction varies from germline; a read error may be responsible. The CDR3 spells CASSSRAGATSSDNEQFF. The CDR3 nucleotides are TGTGCCAGCAGCTCTCGAGCGGGAGCTACGAGCTCCGACAATGAGCAGTTCTTC. This chain links TRBV11-2 with TRBJ2-1; 8 positions agree with TRBD2. The CDR3 is made up of 18 amino acids. Germline V gives CDR1 SGHAT, CDR2 FQNNGV.

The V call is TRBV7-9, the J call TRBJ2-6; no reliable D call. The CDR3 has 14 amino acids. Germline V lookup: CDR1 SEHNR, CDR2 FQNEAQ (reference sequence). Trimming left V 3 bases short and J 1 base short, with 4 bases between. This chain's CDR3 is CASSLTSGANVLTF. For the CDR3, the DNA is TGTGCCAGCAGCTTGACATCTGGGGCCAACGTCCTGACTTTC.

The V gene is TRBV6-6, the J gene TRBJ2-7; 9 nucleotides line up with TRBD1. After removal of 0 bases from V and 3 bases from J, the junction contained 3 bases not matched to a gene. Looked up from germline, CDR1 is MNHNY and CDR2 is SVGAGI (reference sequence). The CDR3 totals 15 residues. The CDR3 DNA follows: TGTGCCAGCAGTTACTCAGGGACAGGGAGCTACGAGCAGTACTTC. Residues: CASSYSGTGSYEQYF.

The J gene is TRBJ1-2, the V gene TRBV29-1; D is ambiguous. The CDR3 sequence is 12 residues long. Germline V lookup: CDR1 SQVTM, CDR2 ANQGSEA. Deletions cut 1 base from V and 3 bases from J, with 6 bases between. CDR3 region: CSVEVGDYGYTF. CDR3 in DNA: TGCAGCGTTGAAGTGGGAGACTATGGCTACACCTTC.

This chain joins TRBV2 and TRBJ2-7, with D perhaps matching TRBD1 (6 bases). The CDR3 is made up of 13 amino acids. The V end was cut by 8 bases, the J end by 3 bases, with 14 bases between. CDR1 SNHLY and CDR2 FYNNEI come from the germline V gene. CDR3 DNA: TGTGCCAGCGGGGGCGATGGCTTCTACGAGCAGTACTTC. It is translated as CASGGDGFYEQYF.

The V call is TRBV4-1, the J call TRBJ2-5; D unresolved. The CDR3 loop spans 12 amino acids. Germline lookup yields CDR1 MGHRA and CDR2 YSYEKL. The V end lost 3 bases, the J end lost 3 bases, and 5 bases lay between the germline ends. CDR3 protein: CASSHDKETQYF. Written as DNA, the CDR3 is TGCGCCAGCAGCCACGACAAAGAGACCCAGTACTTC.